The subject of this entry is one T cell receptor beta chain. The data were produced by immunoSEQ multiplex PCR, yet TCRdb's version contains in-frame clones alone and is incomplete. The sample lists fewer than 65,000 clones; 84% were seen once. Germline V CDR1 and CDR2: SGHAT, FQNNGV. The CDR3 length is 13 residues. Trimming cost V 2 bases and J 6 bases; bases outside gene matches: 4. These data originate in a study of blood T cell repertoires in COVID-19. This TCR came from a human donor in a cohort sampled during active COVID-19. Material for sequencing was peripheral blood. The chain links TRBV11-2 to TRBJ2-7; 7 bases match TRBD1. CDR3 region: CASSLTGEREQYF. For the CDR3, the DNA is TGTGCCAGCAGCTTAACAGGGGAGCGCGAGCAGTACTTC.